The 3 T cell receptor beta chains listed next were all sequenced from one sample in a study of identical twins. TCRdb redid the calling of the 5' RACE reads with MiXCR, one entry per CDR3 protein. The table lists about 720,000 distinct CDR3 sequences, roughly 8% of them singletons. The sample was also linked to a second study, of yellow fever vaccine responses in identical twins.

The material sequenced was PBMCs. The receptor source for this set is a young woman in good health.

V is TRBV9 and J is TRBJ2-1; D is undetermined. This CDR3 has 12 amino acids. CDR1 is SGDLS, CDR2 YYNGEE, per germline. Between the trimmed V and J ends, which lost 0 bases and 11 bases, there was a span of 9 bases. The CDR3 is CASSVAGSQQFF. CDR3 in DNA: TGTGCCAGCAGCGTAGCTGGAAGTCAGCAGTTCTTC.

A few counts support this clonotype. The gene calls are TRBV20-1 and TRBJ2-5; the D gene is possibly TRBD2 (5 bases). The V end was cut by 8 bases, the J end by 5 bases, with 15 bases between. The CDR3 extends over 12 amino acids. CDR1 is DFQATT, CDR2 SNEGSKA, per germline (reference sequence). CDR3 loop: CSIDLGGETQYF. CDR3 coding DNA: TGCAGTATCGACCTCGGCGGGGAGACCCAGTACTTC.

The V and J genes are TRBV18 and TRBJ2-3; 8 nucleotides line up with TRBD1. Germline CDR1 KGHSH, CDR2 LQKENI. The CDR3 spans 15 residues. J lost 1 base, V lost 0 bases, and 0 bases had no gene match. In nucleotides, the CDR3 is TGTGCCAGCTCACCACCGGGACAGGGCACAGATACGCAGTATTTT. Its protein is CASSPPGQGTDTQYF. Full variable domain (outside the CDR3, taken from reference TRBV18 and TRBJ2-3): NAGVMQNPRHLVRRRGQEARLRCSPMKGHSHVYWYRQLPEEGLKFMVYLQKENIIDESGMPKERFSAEFPKEGPSILRIQQVVRGDSAAYFCASSPPGQGTDTQYFGPGTRLTVL.